This T cell receptor (beta chain) was identified in a study of cytomegalovirus exposure and HLA in healthy donors. The PCR had 60 Vbeta and 13 Jbeta primers. Sequencing was performed with immunoSEQ multiplex PCR; in TCRdb, only in-frame clones are kept and a portion is missing. The sample carries 150,000 to 200,000 clones, approximately 80% recorded once. Input material: PBMCs. This sequence originates from a woman younger than 30 in good health and CMV-seropositive.

The DNA for the CDR3 is TGCGCCAGCAGCCTAACGACATTCATGAACACTGAAGCTTTCTTT. Translated, it gives CASSLTTFMNTEAFF. The J gene is TRBJ1-1, the V gene TRBV5-1; D not resolved. The CDR3 extends over 15 amino acids. V lost 4 bases to trimming and J lost 0 bases, with 13 bases between them. In germline, CDR1 is SGHRS, CDR2 YFSETQ.